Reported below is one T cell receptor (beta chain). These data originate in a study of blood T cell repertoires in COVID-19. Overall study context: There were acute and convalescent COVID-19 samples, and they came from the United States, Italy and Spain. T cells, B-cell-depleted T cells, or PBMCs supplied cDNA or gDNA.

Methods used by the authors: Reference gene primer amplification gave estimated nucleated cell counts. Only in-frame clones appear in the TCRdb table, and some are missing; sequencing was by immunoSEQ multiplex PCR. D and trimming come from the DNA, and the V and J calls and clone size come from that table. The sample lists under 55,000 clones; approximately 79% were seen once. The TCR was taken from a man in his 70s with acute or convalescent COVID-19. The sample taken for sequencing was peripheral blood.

The CDR3 bases are TGTGCCAGCTCACCTGCAGGGGTGGATTCACCCCTCCACTTT. It is translated as CASSPAGVDSPLHF. This chain connects TRBV18 to TRBJ1-6; D possibly corresponds to TRBD1 (6 bases). Germline CDR1 and CDR2: KGHSH and LQKENI. This CDR3 is 14 amino acids long. Trimming took off 3 bases at V and 8 bases at J, with 11 bases between the two ends.